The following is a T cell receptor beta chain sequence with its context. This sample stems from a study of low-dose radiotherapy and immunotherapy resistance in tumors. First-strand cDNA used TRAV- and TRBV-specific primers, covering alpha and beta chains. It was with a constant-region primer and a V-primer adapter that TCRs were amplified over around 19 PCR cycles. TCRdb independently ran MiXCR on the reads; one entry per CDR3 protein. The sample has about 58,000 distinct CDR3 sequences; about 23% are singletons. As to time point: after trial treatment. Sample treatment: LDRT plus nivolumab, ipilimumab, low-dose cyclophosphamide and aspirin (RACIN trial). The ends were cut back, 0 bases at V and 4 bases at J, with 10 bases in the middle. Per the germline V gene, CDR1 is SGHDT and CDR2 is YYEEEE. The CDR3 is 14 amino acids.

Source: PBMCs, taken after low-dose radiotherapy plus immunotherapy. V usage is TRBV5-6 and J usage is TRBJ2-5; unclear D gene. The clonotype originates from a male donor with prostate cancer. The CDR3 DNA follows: TGTGCCAGCAGCTTGGACCGGTTCGGAGAGACCCAGTACTTC. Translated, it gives CASSLDRFGETQYF.